The 3 T cell receptor beta chains below come from one sample, sequenced in a study of cytomegalovirus exposure and HLA in healthy donors (dated by TCRdb to the late 2010s). The receptor library was made with the immunoSEQ multiplex PCR assay. The multiplex PCR relied on a mix of 60 forward primers for TCR Vbeta segments and 13 reverse primers for TCR Jbeta segments. Drawn from immuneACCESS, this table holds only the in-frame rearrangements with V and J called that TCRdb kept. Clones are partly lost; checked studies trace under half to an unresolved V gene and leave the rest unexplained. Across this sample there are some 180,000 clones, with under 85% seen only once. Of the sample, about 3% is held by the ten largest clones. Sequenced material: PBMCs. Source of these receptors: a male donor in good health and CMV-seronegative.

CDR3 protein: CASRAGQGSQPQHF. For the CDR3, the DNA is TGTGCCAGCAGGGCGGGACAGGGATCTCAGCCCCAGCATTTT. The J gene is TRBJ1-5, the V gene TRBV28; 9 bases align to TRBD1. CDR1 and CDR2 (germline): MDHEN, SYDVKM. Germline trimming cut 6 bases from V and 6 bases from J; bases unmatched to any gene: 6. The CDR3 contains 14 residues.

The chain is built from TRBV30 and TRBJ1-5; TRBD1 agrees at 9 bases. The CDR3 has 12 amino acids. Trimming at V came to 7 bases and at J to 6 bases, leaving 4 bases not matched to a gene. CDR1 and CDR2 from the germline V gene are GTSNPN and SVGIG (reference sequence). CDR3 nucleotides: TGTGCCTTGGGACAGGGAGCTCAGCCCCAGCATTTT. Its translation: CALGQGAQPQHF.

The V and J genes are TRBV6-6 and TRBJ1-2; a possible D gene is TRBD1 (5 bases). CDR3 length: 14 residues. Germline values: CDR1 MNHNY, CDR2 SVGAGI (reference sequence). V was trimmed by 6 bases and J by 3 bases, leaving 14 bases between them. The CDR3 here is CASSSPTEYYGYTF. The CDR3, as DNA: TGTGCCAGCAGCTCCCCGACAGAATACTATGGCTACACCTTC.